This T cell receptor beta chain was recorded in a study of shared clonotypes between healthy human individuals (dated by TCRdb to the early 2020s). General notes on the study: The cohort included a few men and a couple of women between 18 and 49 years of age. To estimate repertoire size and how much clonotype sharing occurs between individuals, the study deeply sequenced the blood TCR repertoires of roughly 5 healthy adults. Leukapheresis yielded between about 0.8 and 8.9 billion PBMCs per donor. For each donor, three plates each were used for CD4 naive and CD4 memory, two plates were used for CD8 naive, and one plate was used for CD8 memory. To increase sequencing depth and limit assay-specific biases, TCR repertoire library preparation and sequencing were carried out by different laboratories using diverse techniques.

According to the germline V gene (reference sequence), CDR1 reads MNHNY and CDR2 reads SVGAGI. V loses 6 bases, J loses 0 bases, and the germline ends lie 12 bases apart. The CDR3 contains 15 residues, cysteine and phenylalanine counted. The CDR3 DNA has 45 bases and is translated from base 1. In this sample, this clone turned up once. Its binding antigen is unknown. No much larger clonotype is one base removed from it; base qualities were not supplied. Healthy HIV-negative adults with no recently reported acute infections or vaccinations were included as donors. All donors were Caucasian adults living in Nashville, Tennessee, USA. CD4+ T cells were enriched by magnetic negative selection, after which naive cells were positively selected on CD45RA and the negative fraction was taken as the memory subset. Blood was collected by leukapheresis, and PBMCs were isolated by Ficoll-Histopaque density gradient centrifugation and then cryopreserved in liquid nitrogen vapor phase. Analytical flow cytometry was used to check the purity and quantity of each magnetically sorted T cell population. Genomic DNA was isolated from each sorted fraction and quantified by UV absorbance on a Nanodrop 2000c.

Using the deep immunoSEQ assay, multiplex PCR amplified TCR CDR3 regions from genomic DNA. Genomic DNA extracted from each cell subset was distributed evenly over all wells of several immunoSEQ 96-well plates, and each plate served as one replicate. Each replicate PCR for sorted subsets received about 0.2 ug genomic DNA, equal to tens of thousands of T cell genomes. The purified libraries were quantified using a Qubit 3.0 fluorometer, sized with a Bioanalyzer 2100, and then quantified again using the KAPA Library Quantification kit. Each immunoSEQ 96-well plate was sequenced on its own single-read 150-cycle Illumina NextSeq 550 flow cell. The authors' analysis ran thus. Because the immunoSEQ output held only junctional sequences and lacked quality scores, the filtering could not match the filtering applied to full-length reads. To assign V/J genes and CDR3, sequences were annotated against IMGT germline references using PyIR, a Python wrapper for IgBLAST v1.9. Reads with weak V/J assignments (E-value above 1e-6), missing CDR3, stop codons, out-of-frame junctions, or ambiguous translated residues were removed. V3J clonotypes were defined by identical inferred V gene, J gene, and CDR3 amino acid sequence. Percentage overlap between repertoires was computed as shared unique clonotypes divided by the size of the smaller repertoire. Richness of each repertoire was evaluated using RTK rarefaction, the Chao1 estimator, and Recon v2.1 estimates of unobserved clonotypes. For all TCRbeta clonotypes obtained by the gDNA method from a handful of donors, generation probabilities were computed with OLGA. What TCRdb holds here is the immuneACCESS table cut down to in-frame rearrangements. Part of the clones is not present; checked against another copy, under half of the missing clones reflect an unresolved V gene, and the others are unexplained. For V, J and clone size, that table is used; D and trimming come from the DNA. Across this sample there are some 980,000 clones, with 60% to 85% seen only once. The top ten clones comprise about 1.5% of the sample.

Results and caveats for the whole study, not just this receptor: Larger estimated clonotype richness was generally found for naive subsets than for memory subsets. Sharing across several donors was observed for about 5% of naive CD4, 3% to 3.5% of naive CD8, 2% to 2.5% of memory CD4, and over 0.3% of memory CD8 clonotypes. Incomplete sequencing was indicated by rarefaction of sorted-subset datasets, despite the large sequencing depth. Clonotypes shared by all four sorted-subset donors showed higher generation probabilities than non-shared clonotypes. Sampling was limited to blood, and TCR repertoires in tissue likely differ from TCR repertoires in blood. Pairwise subsampling indicated that sequencing depth was expected to affect the degree of clonotype sharing among donors. The genetic and exposure-history diversity represented was limited by the small number of donors.

Sequenced sample: memory CD4+ T cells sorted from blood. The sample's cell subset or site label is to be understood as: CD45RA-negative fraction. In this chain, TRBV6-6 is recombined with TRBJ1-3, with a tentative D gene TRBD1 over 5 matching bases. This clonotype was sampled from a young man in good health. CDR3 loop: CASRGPFSSGNTIYF. The DNA reads TGTGCCAGCAGGGGACCCTTCAGCTCTGGAAACACCATATATTTT.